The 24 T cell receptor beta chains reported below all come from one sample, sequenced in a study of T cell repertoires in cytomegalovirus infection. One entry per CDR3 protein, called by TCRdb with MiXCR from the reads. The table shows approximately 750,000 distinct CDR3 sequences, with 35% to 45% occurring only once. The sequenced sample was PBMCs. These receptors were collected from a human donor in good health (CMV status not recorded). Some clones in this sample may be carry-over from other donors' samples.

The chain combines TRBV6-5 with TRBJ2-3; no firm D call. V lost 6 bases and J 2 bases, leaving 9 bases between the germline ends. Germline V gives CDR1 MNHEY, CDR2 SVGAGI. CDR3 length: 13 amino acids. The CDR3 loop reads CASSHTDTDTQYF. For the CDR3, the DNA is TGTGCCAGCAGCCACACTGACACAGATACGCAGTATTTT.

The V and J genes are TRBV28 and TRBJ2-7; tentatively, D is TRBD2 (6 bases). The germline V and J ends were trimmed by 7 bases and 3 bases, with 16 bases remaining between them. The CDR3 extends over 14 amino acids. CDR1 MDHEN and CDR2 SYDVKM come from the germline V gene. Written as DNA, the CDR3 is TGTGCCAGCACGAATGGGGGGTCATTCTACGAGCAGTACTTC. This gives the protein CASTNGGSFYEQYF.

The J gene is TRBJ2-1, the V gene TRBV18; D not certain. Germline assignment: CDR1 KGHSH and CDR2 LQKENI. The V gene lost 6 bases and the J gene lost 1 base, with 16 bases spanning the gap. This CDR3 spans 16 amino acids. CDR3 in amino acids: CASSLSRTTSYNEQFF. In DNA form, the CDR3 reads TGTGCCAGCTCGCTATCACGTACAACTTCCTACAATGAGCAGTTCTTC.

This clonotype was detected many times. The chain joins TRBV7-6 to TRBJ2-7; D may be TRBD1 or TRBD2 (5 bases each). Trimming removed 1 base from V and 4 bases from J, with 14 bases in between. CDR3 length: 15 amino acids. Germline V gene data show CDR1 as SGHVS and CDR2 as FNYEAQ. The CDR3 here is CASSLGPGWEYEQYF. CDR3 nucleotide sequence: TGTGCCAGCAGCTTAGGTCCAGGGTGGGAGTACGAGCAGTACTTC.

The chain is built from TRBV7-3 and TRBJ1-1; 12 nucleotides align to TRBD1. Losses at the gene ends were 5 bases for V and 5 bases for J; bases not matched to a gene: 6. This CDR3 region has 15 residues. CDR1 and CDR2 (germline): SGHTA, FQGTGA. The CDR3 region is CASSTGQGASTEAFF. As DNA, the CDR3 is TGTGCCAGCAGCACGGGACAGGGGGCATCGACTGAAGCTTTCTTT.

This clonotype was counted a few times. V usage is TRBV11-2 and J usage is TRBJ2-7; D might be TRBD2 (6 bases). The V and J ends lost 1 base and 0 bases respectively, with 13 bases between them. The CDR3 length is 16 residues. Germline V gene lookup returns CDR1 SGHAT and CDR2 FQNNGV. This CDR3 reads CASSLGAGSRSYEQYF. In nucleotides, the CDR3 is TGTGCCAGCAGCTTAGGGGCCGGGAGTCGCTCCTACGAGCAGTACTTC.

The gene calls are TRBV11-2 and TRBJ2-3; possibly TRBD1 for D (7 bases). CDR3 length: 14 residues. Germline V CDR1 and CDR2: SGHAT, FQNNGV. With 5 bases removed from V and 6 bases from J, the gap between germline ends came to 15 bases. The CDR3 sequence is CASSGRTGGDTQYF. In DNA form, the CDR3 reads TGTGCCAGCAGCGGGAGGACAGGTGGTGATACGCAGTATTTT. The whole variable domain, remainder taken from reference TRBV11-2 and TRBJ2-3, is EAGVAQSPRYKIIEKRQSVAFWCNPISGHATLYWYQQILGQGPKLLIQFQNNGVVDDSQLPKDRFSAERLKGVDSTLKIQPAKLEDSAVYLCASSGRTGGDTQYFGPGTRLTVL.

J is TRBJ2-1 and V is TRBV5-6; D not certain. In germline, CDR1 is SGHDT, CDR2 YYEEEE. This CDR3 is 14 amino acids long. Trimming took off 7 bases at V and 4 bases at J, with 15 bases between the two ends. CDR3 sequence (DNA): TGTGCCAGCGATAGAGTGGCTGAGTACAATGAGCAGTTCTTC. Amino acids: CASDRVAEYNEQFF.

This clonotype occurred a few times. The V and J genes are TRBV7-2 and TRBJ2-1, with 13 bases identical to TRBD2. J was trimmed by 6 bases and V by 5 bases; bases with no gene match: 10. There are 17 residues in the CDR3. Germline lookup yields CDR1 SGHTA and CDR2 FQGNSA. CDR3 in amino acids: CASSHAPTSGRANEQFF. Written as DNA, the CDR3 is TGTGCCAGCAGCCATGCTCCAACTAGCGGGAGGGCCAATGAGCAGTTCTTC.

The V gene is TRBV7-3, the J gene TRBJ2-1, with 8 bases aligning to TRBD1. Germline V gene sequence: CDR1 SGHTA, CDR2 FQGTGA. V lost 2 bases to trimming and J lost 0 bases; unmatched junction nucleotides: 12. CDR3 length: 19 residues. The CDR3 DNA reads as TGTGCCAGCAGCTTATCCACCTCGGGACAGGTTAGCTCCTACAATGAGCAGTTCTTC. The encoded protein is CASSLSTSGQVSSYNEQFF.

This clonotype has only a few counts. The V and J genes are TRBV5-1 and TRBJ2-1; possible D gene TRBD2, 6 bases. The CDR3 loop spans 16 amino acids. Germline CDR1 is SGHRS and CDR2 is YFSETQ. The ends were cut back, 5 bases at V and 7 bases at J, with 22 bases in the middle. The CDR3 coding sequence is TGCGCCAGCAGGGCCCCCCCCGGGGGACCTCAAAATGAGCAGTTCTTC. This gives the protein CASRAPPGGPQNEQFF.

The table lists this clonotype with a few counts. The chain couples TRBV7-6 to TRBJ2-7, with a weak D call TRBD1 (5 bases). The germline CDR1 and CDR2 sequences are SGHVS and FNYEAQ. V lost 3 bases and J 3 bases, leaving 15 bases between the germline ends. The CDR3 loop spans 15 amino acids. CDR3 DNA sequence: TGTGCCAGCAGCTTGTACGAAGGACATAACTACGAGCAGTACTTC. This translates into CASSLYEGHNYEQYF.

This clonotype was counted only a few times. J is TRBJ2-1 and V is TRBV28; D ambiguous. V gave up 3 bases and J gave up 7 bases, with 4 bases separating them. The length of the CDR3 is 11 residues. The V gene's germline CDR1 is MDHEN and CDR2 SYDVKM. Here the CDR3 reads CASSFMNEQFF. The CDR3 DNA reads TGTGCCAGCAGTTTTATGAATGAGCAGTTCTTC.

The chain combines TRBV29-1 with TRBJ1-1; a weak D match, TRBD1 (6 bases). This CDR3 comprises 12 residues. V lost 6 bases and J 1 base, leaving 9 bases between the germline ends. Looked up from germline, CDR1 is SQVTM and CDR2 is ANQGSEA. The chain's CDR3 is CSVHRANTEAFF. CDR3 DNA: TGCAGCGTGCACAGGGCGAACACTGAAGCTTTCTTT.

This clonotype was seen only a few times. The chain links TRBV29-1 to TRBJ2-1; TRBD2 aligns across 12 bases. V trimming: 7 bases; J trimming: 2 bases; junction bases outside the gene matches: 15. Germline loops: CDR1 SQVTM, CDR2 ANQGSEA. The CDR3 consists of 18 residues. For the CDR3, the DNA is TGCAGCGCACCAAGGGGTCTAGCGGGAGGGCCGCCCTACAATGAGCAGTTCTTC. Its translation: CSAPRGLAGGPPYNEQFF.

This clonotype was recorded at least ten times. The chain uses TRBV6-5 and TRBJ2-3; 8 bases line up with TRBD2. The CDR3 is made up of 17 amino acids. Germline values: CDR1 MNHEY, CDR2 SVGAGI. Losses at the gene ends were 2 bases for V and 1 base for J; bases not matched to a gene: 8. The CDR3 loop reads CASSYKGLGAGTDTQYF. CDR3 in DNA: TGTGCCAGCAGTTACAAGGGACTAGGGGCCGGCACAGATACGCAGTATTTT.

A remark on this clonotype: The germline gene is not matched at one end of the junction; a read error may be the cause. The V gene is TRBV20-1, the J gene TRBJ2-1; 11 bases are shared with TRBD2. The germline V gene has CDR1 DFQATT and CDR2 SNEGSKA (reference sequence). CDR3 size: 15 residues. The CDR3 sequence: CGARLAGSSYNEQFF. Here the CDR3 DNA reads TGCGGTGCTAGACTAGCGGGGAGCTCCTACAATGAGCAGTTCTTC.

This rearrangement joins TRBV20-1 to TRBJ2-2, with D possibly matching TRBD1 (6 bases). V lost 5 bases and J lost 0, with 10 bases in between. This CDR3 comprises 14 residues. CDR1 DFQATT and CDR2 SNEGSKA come from the germline V gene (reference sequence). The CDR3 loop is CSAGDIANTGELFF. The CDR3 DNA sequence: TGCAGTGCTGGGGACATCGCGAACACCGGGGAGCTGTTTTTT.

A few counts support this clonotype. This chain connects TRBV7-9 to TRBJ1-2; 10 nucleotides match TRBD1. There are 14 residues in the CDR3. Germline V lookup: CDR1 SEHNR, CDR2 FQNEAQ (reference sequence). The ends lost 0 bases at V and 10 bases at J; junction bases unmatched: 5. CDR3 nucleotides: TGTGCCAGCAGCTTAGCACGGGACAGGGGAACCTACACCTTC. This gives the protein CASSLARDRGTYTF.

To note about this clonotype: Because the CDR3 is missing its conserved closing phenylalanine or tryptophan, this is likely a read error. The gene calls are TRBV27 and TRBJ2-7; possible D gene TRBD1, 5 bases. The V gene's germline CDR1 is MNHEY and CDR2 SMNVEV (reference sequence). V lost 4 bases and J 4 bases, leaving 23 bases between the germline ends. The CDR3 loop spans 17 amino acids. CDR3 DNA sequence: TGTGCCAGCAGTTCGGACGGCTCTTCCCAATGGACATACGAGCAGTACTTA. Encoded protein: CASSSDGSSQWTYEQYL.

Details on this clonotype: Being one base from a much bigger clone, this may be a read error. The V call is TRBV12-3 or TRBV12-4, the J call TRBJ1-2; D perhaps matches TRBD1 (5 bases). The CDR3 spans 14 residues. V was cut by 5 bases and J by 9 bases, with 19 bases left in between. CDR3 DNA: TGTGCCAGCAGTGCCTCAGGAAGGGGATATTGCTACACCTTC. This gives the protein CASSASGRGYCYTF.

V and J are TRBV12-3 or TRBV12-4 and TRBJ1-2; D not resolved. V lost 4 bases, J lost 4 bases, and 19 bases lay in between. The length of the CDR3 is 16 residues. The CDR3 bases are TGTGCCAGCAGTTATATTGGGGTTTCGCGCGGCTATGGCTACACCTTC. It yields the protein CASSYIGVSRGYGYTF.

This clonotype occurred a few times. The rearrangement joins TRBV28 to TRBJ1-1; 7 bases align to TRBD1. The V and J ends lost 6 bases and 10 bases, in that order; junction bases with no gene match: 8. CDR1 is MDHEN and CDR2 is SYDVKM in the germline V gene. CDR3 size: 12 residues. The CDR3 DNA reads as TGTGCCAGCAGCTACCAAGCAGGGGGAGCTTTCTTT. It codes for CASSYQAGGAFF.

This clonotype has more than one count but fewer than ten. J is TRBJ2-3 and V is TRBV20-1; TRBD1 agrees at 10 bases. Germline assignment: CDR1 DFQATT and CDR2 SNEGSKA (reference sequence). The CDR3 consists of 16 residues. V lost 1 base, J lost 0 bases, and 4 bases stayed unmatched. CDR3 sequence (DNA): TGCAGTGCTAGAGGCGACAGGGGGCGGAGCACAGATACGCAGTATTTT. Encoded protein: CSARGDRGRSTDTQYF.